This T cell receptor beta chain was observed in a study of T cells after yellow fever vaccination. A process of 5'RACE template switching, which added a universal primer site and UMIs, was used to make TCR cDNA. TCRdb re-called the 5' RACE reads through MiXCR, storing one row per CDR3 protein. The sample lists around 360,000 distinct CDR3 sequences; about 9.9% were seen once. Per germline, CDR1 MDHEN and CDR2 SYDVKM. V lost 6 bases and J 3 bases, leaving 11 bases between the germline ends. The CDR3 spans 13 residues. The TCR sequence derives from a man aged 18 to 30 who received the YFV17D yellow fever vaccine. This specimen consisted of PBMCs, obtained on the day of the first yellow fever vaccination. The chain recombines TRBV28 with TRBJ1-2, with a weak D call TRBD1 (5 bases). The CDR3 loop is CASSNRNDYGYTF. For the CDR3, the DNA is TGTGCCAGCAGCAACAGGAATGACTATGGCTACACCTTC.